This T cell receptor beta chain stems from a study of blood T cell repertoires in COVID-19. At the level of the study: The analysed material was cDNA or gDNA that came from T cells, B-cell-depleted T cells, or PBMCs.

Germline V lookup: CDR1 ENHRY, CDR2 SYGVKD. Unmatched junction bases numbered 7, after V lost 3 bases and J lost 4 bases. This CDR3 comprises 16 residues. The count of this clone is one. Generated by immunoSEQ multiplex PCR, the TCRdb table keeps only in-frame clones and is missing some. The repertoire holds some 170,000 clones, with about 88% as singletons. The J gene is TRBJ2-2, the V gene TRBV10-3, with TRBD1 matching 8 bases. The sequence was obtained from a human donor with acute COVID-19. The donor label of this sample is uncertain. Sequenced material: PBMCs or T cells enriched from blood (not recorded which). The CDR3 nucleotides read TGTGCCATCAGTGACCCCCAAGACAGGGGCACCGGGGAGCTGTTTTTT. This translates into CAISDPQDRGTGELFF.